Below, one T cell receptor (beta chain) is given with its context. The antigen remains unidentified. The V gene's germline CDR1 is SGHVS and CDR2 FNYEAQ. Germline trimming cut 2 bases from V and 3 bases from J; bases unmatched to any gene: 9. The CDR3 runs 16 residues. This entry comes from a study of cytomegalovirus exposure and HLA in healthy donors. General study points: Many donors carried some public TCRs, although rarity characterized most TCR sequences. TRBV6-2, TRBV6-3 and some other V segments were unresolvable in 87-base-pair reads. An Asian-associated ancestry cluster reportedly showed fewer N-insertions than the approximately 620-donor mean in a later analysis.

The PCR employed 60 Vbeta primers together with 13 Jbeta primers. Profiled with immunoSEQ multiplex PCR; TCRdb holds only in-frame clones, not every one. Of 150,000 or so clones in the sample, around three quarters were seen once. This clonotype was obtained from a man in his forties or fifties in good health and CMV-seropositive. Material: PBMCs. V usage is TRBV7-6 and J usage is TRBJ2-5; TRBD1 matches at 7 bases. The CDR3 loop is CASSLPRDSLEETQYF. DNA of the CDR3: TGTGCCAGCAGCTTACCCCGGGACAGTCTGGAAGAGACCCAGTACTTC.